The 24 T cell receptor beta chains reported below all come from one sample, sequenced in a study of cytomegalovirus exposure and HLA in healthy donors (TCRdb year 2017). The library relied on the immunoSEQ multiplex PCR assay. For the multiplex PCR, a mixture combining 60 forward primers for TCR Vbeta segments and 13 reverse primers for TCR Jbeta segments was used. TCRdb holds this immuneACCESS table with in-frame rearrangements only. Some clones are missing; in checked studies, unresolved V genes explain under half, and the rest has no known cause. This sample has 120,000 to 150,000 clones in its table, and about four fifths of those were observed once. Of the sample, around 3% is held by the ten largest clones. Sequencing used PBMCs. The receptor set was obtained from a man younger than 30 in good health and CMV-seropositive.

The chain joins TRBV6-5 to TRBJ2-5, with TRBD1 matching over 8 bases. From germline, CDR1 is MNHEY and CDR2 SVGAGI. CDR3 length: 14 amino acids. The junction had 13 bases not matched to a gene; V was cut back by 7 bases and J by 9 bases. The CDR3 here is CASKRQGPARAQYF. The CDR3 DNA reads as TGTGCCAGCAAGAGACAGGGGCCGGCTAGGGCCCAGTACTTC.

In DNA form, the CDR3 reads TGTGCCAGCAGCTTGAACAGGGAGGGTTTCAATCAGCCCCAGCATTTT. This encodes CASSLNREGFNQPQHF. The J gene is TRBJ1-5, the V gene TRBV5-6, with D possibly TRBD1 on 6 matching bases. Germline CDR1 SGHDT, CDR2 YYEEEE. Trimming pared 1 base from V and 3 bases from J, leaving 14 bases between. The CDR3 contains 16 residues.

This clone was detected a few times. In nucleotides, the CDR3 is TGTGCCAGCAGCTTAGACAGGGTGTCAGAGACCCAGTACTTC. This sequence encodes CASSLDRVSETQYF. The chain joins TRBV7-6 to TRBJ2-5, with a possible D match to TRBD1 (6 bases). CDR1 and CDR2 from the germline V gene are SGHVS and FNYEAQ. There are 14 residues in the CDR3. Trimming shortened V by 1 base and J by 4 bases, and 10 bases separated the two germline ends.

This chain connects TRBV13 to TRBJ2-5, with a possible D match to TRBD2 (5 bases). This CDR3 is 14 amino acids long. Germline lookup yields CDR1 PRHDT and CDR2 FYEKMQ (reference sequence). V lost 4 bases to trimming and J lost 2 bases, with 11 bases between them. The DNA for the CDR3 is TGTGCCAGCAGCTGGCGCCGGGGACAAGAGACCCAGTACTTC. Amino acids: CASSWRRGQETQYF.

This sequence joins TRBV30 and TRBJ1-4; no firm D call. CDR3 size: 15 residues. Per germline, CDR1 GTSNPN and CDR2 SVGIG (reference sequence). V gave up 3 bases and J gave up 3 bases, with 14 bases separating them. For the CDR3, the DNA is TGTGCCTGGAGCCCGCGGGGTTCGGCTAATGAAAAACTGTTTTTT. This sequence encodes CAWSPRGSANEKLFF.

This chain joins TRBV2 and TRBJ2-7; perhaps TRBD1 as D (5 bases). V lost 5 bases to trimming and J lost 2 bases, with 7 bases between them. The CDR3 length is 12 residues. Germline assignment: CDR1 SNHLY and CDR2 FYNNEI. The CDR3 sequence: CASSPTAYEQYF. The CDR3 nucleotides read TGTGCCAGCAGTCCGACAGCCTACGAGCAGTACTTC.

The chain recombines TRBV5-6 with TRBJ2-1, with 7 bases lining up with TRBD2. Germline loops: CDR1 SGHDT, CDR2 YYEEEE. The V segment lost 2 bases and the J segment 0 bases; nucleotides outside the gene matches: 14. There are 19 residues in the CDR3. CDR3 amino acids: CASSFSAGPMLSSYNEQFF. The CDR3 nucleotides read TGTGCCAGCAGCTTCTCAGCGGGACCGATGTTGAGCTCCTACAATGAGCAGTTCTTC.

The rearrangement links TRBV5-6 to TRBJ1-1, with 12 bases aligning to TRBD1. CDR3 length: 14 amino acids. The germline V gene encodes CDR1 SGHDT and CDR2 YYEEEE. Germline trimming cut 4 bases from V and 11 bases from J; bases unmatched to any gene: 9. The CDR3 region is CASSQAGTGGGAFF. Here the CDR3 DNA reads TGTGCCAGCAGCCAGGCCGGGACAGGGGGCGGGGCTTTCTTT. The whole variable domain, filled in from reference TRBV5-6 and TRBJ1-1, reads DAGVTQSPTHLIKTRGQQVTLRCSPKSGHDTVSWYQQALGQGPQFIFQYYEEEERQRGNFPDRFSGHQFPNYSSELNVNALLLGDSALYLCASSQAGTGGGAFFGQGTRLTVV.

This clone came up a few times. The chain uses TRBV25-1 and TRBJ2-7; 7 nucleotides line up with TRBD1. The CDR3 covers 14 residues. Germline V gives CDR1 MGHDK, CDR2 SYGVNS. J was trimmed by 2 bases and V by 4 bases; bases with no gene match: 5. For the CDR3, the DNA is TGTGCCAGCAGTGGATGGGACAGTACCTACGAGCAGTACTTC. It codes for CASSGWDSTYEQYF.

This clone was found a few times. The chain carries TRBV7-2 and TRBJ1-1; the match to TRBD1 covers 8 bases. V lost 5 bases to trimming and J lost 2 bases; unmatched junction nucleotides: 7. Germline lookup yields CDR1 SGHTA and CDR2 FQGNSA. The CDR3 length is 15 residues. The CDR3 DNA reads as TGTGCCAGCAGCATACTGACAGGGGTAAACACTGAAGCTTTCTTT. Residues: CASSILTGVNTEAFF.

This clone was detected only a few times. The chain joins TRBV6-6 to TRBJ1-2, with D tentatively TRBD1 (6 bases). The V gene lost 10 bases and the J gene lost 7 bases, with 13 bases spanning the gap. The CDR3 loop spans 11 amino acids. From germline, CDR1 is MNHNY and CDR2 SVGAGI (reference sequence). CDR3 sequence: CATTGYFGYTF. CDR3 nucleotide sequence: TGTGCCACCACAGGGTACTTTGGCTACACCTTC.

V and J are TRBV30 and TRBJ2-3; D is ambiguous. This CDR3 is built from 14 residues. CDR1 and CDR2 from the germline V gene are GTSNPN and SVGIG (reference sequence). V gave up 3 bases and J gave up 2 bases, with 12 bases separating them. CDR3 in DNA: TGTGCCTGGAGCAGCAGGCTATACACAGATACGCAGTATTTT. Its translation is CAWSSRLYTDTQYF.

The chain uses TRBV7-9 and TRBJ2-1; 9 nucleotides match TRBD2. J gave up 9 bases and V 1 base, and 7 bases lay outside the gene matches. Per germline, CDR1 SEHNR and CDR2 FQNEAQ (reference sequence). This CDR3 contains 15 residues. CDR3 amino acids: CASSLEKREVGEQFF. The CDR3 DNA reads TGTGCCAGCAGCTTAGAAAAGCGGGAGGTCGGTGAGCAGTTCTTC.

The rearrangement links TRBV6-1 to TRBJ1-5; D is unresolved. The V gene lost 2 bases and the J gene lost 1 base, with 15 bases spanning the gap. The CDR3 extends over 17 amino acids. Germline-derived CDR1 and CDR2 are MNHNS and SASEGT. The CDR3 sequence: CASSEYGRAFSNQPQHF. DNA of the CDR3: TGTGCCAGCAGTGAATATGGGAGGGCATTCAGCAATCAGCCCCAGCATTTT.

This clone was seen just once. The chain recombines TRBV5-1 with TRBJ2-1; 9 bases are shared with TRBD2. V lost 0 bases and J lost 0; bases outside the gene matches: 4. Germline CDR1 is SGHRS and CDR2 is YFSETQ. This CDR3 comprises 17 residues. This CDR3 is CASSLAAGGLSYNEQFF. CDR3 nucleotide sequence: TGCGCCAGCAGCTTGGCAGCGGGAGGCCTCTCCTACAATGAGCAGTTCTTC.

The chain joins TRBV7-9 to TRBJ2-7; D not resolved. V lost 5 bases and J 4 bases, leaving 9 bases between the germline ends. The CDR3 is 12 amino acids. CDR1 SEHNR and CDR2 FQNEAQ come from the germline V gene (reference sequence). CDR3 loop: CASSLPLYEQYF. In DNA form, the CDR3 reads TGTGCCAGCAGCCTGCCTCTATACGAGCAGTACTTC.

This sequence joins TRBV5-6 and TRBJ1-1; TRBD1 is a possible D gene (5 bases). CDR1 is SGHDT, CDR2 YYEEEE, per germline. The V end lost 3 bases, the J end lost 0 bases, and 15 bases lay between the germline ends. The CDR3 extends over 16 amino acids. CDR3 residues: CASSSWFAGMNTEAFF. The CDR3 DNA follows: TGTGCCAGCAGCTCTTGGTTTGCAGGGATGAACACTGAAGCTTTCTTT.

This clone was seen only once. CDR3 in amino acids: CASSRTGLNTEAFF. The CDR3 DNA reads as TGCGCCAGCAGTCGGACAGGGCTGAACACTGAAGCTTTCTTT. The chain couples TRBV10-1 to TRBJ1-1; 8 nucleotides match TRBD1. Germline values: CDR1 WNHNN, CDR2 SYGVQD (reference sequence). With V trimmed by 5 bases and J by 0 bases, 2 bases remained unmatched. This CDR3 contains 14 residues.

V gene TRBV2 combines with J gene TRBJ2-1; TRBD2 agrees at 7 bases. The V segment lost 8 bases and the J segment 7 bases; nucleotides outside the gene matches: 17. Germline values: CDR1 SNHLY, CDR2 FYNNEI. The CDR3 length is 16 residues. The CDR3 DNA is TGTGCCAGCCTGGGGTCGGGGCGGGGGAGGCAGAATGAGCAGTTCTTC. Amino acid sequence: CASLGSGRGRQNEQFF.

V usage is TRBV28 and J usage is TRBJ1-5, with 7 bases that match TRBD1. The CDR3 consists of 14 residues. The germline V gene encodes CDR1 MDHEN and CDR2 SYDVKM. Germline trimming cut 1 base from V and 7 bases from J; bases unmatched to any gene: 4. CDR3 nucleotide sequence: TGTGCCAGCAGTTTATCCCAGGGGGGACAGCCCCAGCATTTT. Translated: CASSLSQGGQPQHF.

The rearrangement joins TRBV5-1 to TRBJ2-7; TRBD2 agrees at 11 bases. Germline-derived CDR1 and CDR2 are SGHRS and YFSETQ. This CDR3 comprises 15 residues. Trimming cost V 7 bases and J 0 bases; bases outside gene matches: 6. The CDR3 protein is CASEPGTSGSYEQYF. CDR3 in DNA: TGCGCCAGCGAGCCCGGGACTAGCGGCTCCTACGAGCAGTACTTC. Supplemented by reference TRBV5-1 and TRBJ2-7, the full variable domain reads KAGVTQTPRYLIKTRGQQVTLSCSPISGHRSVSWYQQTPGQGLQFLFEYFSETQRNKGNFPGRFSGRQFSNSRSEMNVSTLELGDSALYLCASEPGTSGSYEQYFGPGTRLTVT.

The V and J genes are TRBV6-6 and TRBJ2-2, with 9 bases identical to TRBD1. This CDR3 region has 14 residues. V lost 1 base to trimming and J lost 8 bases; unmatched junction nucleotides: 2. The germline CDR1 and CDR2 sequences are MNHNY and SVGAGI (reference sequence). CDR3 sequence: CASSYLGTGGELFF. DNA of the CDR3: TGTGCCAGCAGTTACTTGGGGACAGGGGGGGAGCTGTTTTTT.

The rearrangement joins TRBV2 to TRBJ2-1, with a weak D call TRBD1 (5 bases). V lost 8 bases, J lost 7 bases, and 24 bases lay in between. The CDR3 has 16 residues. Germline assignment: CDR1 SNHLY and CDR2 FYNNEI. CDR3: CASWNVWTSEGNEQFF. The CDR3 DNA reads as TGTGCCAGCTGGAATGTTTGGACATCTGAAGGTAATGAGCAGTTCTTC. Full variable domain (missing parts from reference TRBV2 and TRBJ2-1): EPEVTQTPSHQVTQMGQEVILRCVPISNHLYFYWYRQILGQKVEFLVSFYNNEISEKSEIFDDQFSVERPDGSNFTLKIRSTKLEDSAMYFCASWNVWTSEGNEQFFGPGTRLTVL.

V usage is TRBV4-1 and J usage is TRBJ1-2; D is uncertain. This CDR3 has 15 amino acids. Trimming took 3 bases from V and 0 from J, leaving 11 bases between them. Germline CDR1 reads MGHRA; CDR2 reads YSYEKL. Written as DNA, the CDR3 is TGCGCCAGCAGCCACCCAGGAATTACTAACTATGGCTACACCTTC. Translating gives CASSHPGITNYGYTF.